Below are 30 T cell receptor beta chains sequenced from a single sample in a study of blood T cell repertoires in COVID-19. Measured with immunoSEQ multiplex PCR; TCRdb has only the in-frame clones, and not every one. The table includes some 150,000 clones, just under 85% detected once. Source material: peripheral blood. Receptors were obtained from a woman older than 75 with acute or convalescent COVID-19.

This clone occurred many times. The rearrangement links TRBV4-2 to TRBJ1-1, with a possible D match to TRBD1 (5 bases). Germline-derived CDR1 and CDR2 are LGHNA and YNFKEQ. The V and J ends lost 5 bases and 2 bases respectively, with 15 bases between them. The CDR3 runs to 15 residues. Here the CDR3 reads CASSDGGRINTEAFF. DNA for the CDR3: TGTGCCAGCAGCGACGGGGGACGGATAAACACTGAAGCTTTCTTT.

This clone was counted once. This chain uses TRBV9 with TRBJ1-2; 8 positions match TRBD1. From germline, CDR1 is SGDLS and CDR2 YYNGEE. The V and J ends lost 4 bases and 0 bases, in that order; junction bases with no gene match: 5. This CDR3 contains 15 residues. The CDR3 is CASSRGQGANYGYTF. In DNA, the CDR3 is TGTGCCAGCAGCCGCGGACAGGGAGCTAACTATGGCTACACCTTC.

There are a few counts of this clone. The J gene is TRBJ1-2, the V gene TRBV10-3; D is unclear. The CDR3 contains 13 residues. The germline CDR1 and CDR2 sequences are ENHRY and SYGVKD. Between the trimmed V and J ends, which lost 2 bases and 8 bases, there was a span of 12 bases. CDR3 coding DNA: TGTGCCATCAGTGAGGCCGCTAGCGGGGGCTACACCTTC. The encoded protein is CAISEAASGGYTF.

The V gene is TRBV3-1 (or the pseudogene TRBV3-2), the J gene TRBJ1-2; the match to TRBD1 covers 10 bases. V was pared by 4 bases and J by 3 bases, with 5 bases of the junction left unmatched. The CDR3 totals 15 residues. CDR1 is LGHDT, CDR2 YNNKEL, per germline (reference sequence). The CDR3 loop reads CASSRQGADHYGYTF. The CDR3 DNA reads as TGTGCCAGCAGCCGACAGGGGGCGGACCACTATGGCTACACCTTC.

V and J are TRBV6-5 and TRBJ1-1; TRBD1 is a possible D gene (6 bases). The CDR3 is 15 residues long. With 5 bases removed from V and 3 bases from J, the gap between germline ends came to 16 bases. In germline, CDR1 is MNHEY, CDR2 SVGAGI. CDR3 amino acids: CASSTRTDKDTEAFF. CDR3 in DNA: TGTGCCAGCAGTACTCGGACAGATAAAGACACTGAAGCTTTCTTT.

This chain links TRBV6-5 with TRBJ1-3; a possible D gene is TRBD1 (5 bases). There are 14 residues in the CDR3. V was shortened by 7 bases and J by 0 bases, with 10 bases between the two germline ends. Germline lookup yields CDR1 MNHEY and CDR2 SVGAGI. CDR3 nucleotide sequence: TGTGCCAGCACGCAGGGCCTCTCTGGAAACACCATATATTTT. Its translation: CASTQGLSGNTIYF.

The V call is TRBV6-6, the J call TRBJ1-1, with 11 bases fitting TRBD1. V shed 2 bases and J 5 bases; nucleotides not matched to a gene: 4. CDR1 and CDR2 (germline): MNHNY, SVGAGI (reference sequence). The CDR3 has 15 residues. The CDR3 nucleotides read TGTGCCAGCAGTTACAGGGGACAGGGGGGAACTGAAGCTTTCTTT. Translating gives CASSYRGQGGTEAFF.

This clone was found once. DNA for the CDR3: TGTGCCAGCAGCTTAGCGCGGACAGGACCGGGCGAGCAGTACTTC. It specifies CASSLARTGPGEQYF. The chain couples TRBV7-2 to TRBJ2-7, with TRBD1 matching over 7 bases. With 0 bases clipped from V and 6 bases from J, the junction kept 8 bases outside the gene matches. This CDR3 spans 15 amino acids. CDR1 and CDR2 from the germline V gene are SGHTA and FQGNSA.

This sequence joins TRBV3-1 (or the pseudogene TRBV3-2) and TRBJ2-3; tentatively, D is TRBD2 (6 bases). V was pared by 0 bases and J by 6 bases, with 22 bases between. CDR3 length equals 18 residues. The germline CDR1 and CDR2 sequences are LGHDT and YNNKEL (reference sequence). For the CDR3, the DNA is TGTGCCAGCAGCCAAGATCCCCACCGATCCGGGACTCCGGATACGCAGTATTTT. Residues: CASSQDPHRSGTPDTQYF.

The CDR3 protein is CASSEKQGVVTEAFF. CDR3 bases: TGTGCCAGTAGCGAAAAACAGGGTGTAGTTACTGAAGCTTTCTTT. This sequence joins TRBV19 and TRBJ1-1, with a possible D match to TRBD1 (6 bases). Germline CDR1 and CDR2: LNHDA and SQIVND (reference sequence). With 6 bases removed from V and 5 bases from J, the gap between germline ends came to 19 bases. This CDR3 is 15 amino acids long.

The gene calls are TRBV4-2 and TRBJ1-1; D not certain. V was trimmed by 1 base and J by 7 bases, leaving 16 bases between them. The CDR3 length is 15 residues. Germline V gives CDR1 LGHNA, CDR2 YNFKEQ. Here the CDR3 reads CASSQGESAADEAFF. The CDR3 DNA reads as TGTGCCAGCAGCCAAGGGGAGTCCGCGGCAGATGAAGCTTTCTTT.

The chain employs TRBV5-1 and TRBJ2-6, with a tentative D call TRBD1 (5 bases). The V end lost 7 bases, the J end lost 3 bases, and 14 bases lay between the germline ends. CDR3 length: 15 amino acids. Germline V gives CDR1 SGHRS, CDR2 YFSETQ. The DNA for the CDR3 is TGCGCCAGCCGTTTTTCCAGGGATGGGGCCAACGTCCTGACTTTC. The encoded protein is CASRFSRDGANVLTF.

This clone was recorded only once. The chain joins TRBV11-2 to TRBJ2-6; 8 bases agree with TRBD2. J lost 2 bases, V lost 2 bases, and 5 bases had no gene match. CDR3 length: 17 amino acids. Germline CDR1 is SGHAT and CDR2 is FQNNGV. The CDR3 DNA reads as TGTGCCAGCAGCTTACCAGCGGGGGAGCCTGGGGCCAACGTCCTGACTTTC. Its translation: CASSLPAGEPGANVLTF.

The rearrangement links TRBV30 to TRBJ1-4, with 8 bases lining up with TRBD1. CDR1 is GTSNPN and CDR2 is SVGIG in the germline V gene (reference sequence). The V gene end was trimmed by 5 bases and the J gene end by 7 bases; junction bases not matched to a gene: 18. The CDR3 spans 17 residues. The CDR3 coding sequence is TGTGCCTGGTCCCGGACAGGGTATCGAGAGAGAGGTGAAAAACTGTTTTTT. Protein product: CAWSRTGYRERGEKLFF.

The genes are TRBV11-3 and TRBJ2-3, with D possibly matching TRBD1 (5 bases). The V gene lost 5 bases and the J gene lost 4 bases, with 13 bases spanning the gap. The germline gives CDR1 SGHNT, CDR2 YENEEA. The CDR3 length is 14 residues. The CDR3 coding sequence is TGTGCCAGCAGCCCGAGTATAGGGGCAGATACGCAGTATTTT. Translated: CASSPSIGADTQYF.

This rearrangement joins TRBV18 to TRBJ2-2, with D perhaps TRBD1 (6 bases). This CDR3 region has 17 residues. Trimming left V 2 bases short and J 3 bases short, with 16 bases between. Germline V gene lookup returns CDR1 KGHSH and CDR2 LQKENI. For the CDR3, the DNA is TGTGCCAGCTCACCAAGGGGGTCGGAGATTGACACCGGGGAGCTGTTTTTT. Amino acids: CASSPRGSEIDTGELFF.

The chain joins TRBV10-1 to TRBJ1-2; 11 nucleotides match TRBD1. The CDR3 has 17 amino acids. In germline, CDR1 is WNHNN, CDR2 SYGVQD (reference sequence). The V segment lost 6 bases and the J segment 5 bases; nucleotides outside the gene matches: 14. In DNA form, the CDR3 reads TGCGCCAGCAGATTACCGAAGGACAGGGGGCGCATTTATGGCTACACCTTC. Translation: CASRLPKDRGRIYGYTF.

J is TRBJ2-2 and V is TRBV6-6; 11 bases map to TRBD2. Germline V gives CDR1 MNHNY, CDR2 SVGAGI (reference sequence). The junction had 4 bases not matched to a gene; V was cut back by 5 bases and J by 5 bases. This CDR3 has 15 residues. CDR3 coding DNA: TGTGCCAGCAGTGAGGGACTAGCGGAGACCGGGGAGCTGTTTTTT. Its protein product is CASSEGLAETGELFF.

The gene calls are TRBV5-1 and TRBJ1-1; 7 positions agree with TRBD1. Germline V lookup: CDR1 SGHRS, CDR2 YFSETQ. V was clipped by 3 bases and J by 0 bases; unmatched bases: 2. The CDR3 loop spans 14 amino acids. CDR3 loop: CASSSTGLNTEAFF. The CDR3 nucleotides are TGCGCCAGCAGCTCGACAGGGCTGAACACTGAAGCTTTCTTT.

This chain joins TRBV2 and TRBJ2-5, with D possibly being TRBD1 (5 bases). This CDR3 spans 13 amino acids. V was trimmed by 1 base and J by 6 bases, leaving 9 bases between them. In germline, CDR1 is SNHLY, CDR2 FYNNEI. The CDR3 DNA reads TGTGCCAGCAGTGAAGAGACAGCGAAGACCCAGTACTTC. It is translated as CASSEETAKTQYF.

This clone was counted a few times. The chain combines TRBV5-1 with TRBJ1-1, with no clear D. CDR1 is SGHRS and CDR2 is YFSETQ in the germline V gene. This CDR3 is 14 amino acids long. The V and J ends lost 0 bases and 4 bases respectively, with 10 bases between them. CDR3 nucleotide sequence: TGCGCCAGCAGCTTGGTAGCGGGGTTCACTGAAGCTTTCTTT. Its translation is CASSLVAGFTEAFF.

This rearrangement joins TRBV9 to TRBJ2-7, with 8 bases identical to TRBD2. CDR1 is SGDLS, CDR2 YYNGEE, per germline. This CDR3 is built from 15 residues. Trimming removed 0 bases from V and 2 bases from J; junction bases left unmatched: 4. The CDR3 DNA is TGTGCCAGCAGCGTAGGAGCGGGGGCCACCTACGAGCAGTACTTC. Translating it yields CASSVGAGATYEQYF.

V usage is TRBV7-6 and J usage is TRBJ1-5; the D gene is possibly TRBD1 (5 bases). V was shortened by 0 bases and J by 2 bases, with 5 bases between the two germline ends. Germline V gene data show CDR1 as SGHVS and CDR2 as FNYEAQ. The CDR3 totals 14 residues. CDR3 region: CASSLARGNQPQHF. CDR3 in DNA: TGTGCCAGCAGCTTAGCCAGGGGCAATCAGCCCCAGCATTTT.

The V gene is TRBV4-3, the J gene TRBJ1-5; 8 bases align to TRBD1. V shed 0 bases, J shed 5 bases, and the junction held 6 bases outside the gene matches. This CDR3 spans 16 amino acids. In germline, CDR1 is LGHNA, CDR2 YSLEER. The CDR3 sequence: CASSQDATGADQPQHF. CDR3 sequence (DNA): TGCGCCAGCAGCCAAGATGCGACAGGGGCAGATCAGCCCCAGCATTTT.

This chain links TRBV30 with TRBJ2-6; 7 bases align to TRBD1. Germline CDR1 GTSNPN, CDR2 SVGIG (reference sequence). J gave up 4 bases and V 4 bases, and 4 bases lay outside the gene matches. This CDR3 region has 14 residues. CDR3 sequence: CAWNPGQGANVLTF. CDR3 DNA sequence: TGTGCCTGGAACCCGGGACAGGGGGCCAACGTCCTGACTTTC.

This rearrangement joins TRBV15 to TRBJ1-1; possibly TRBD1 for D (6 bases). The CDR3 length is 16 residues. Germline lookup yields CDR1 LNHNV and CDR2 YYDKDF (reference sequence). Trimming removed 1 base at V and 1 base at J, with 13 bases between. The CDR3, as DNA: TGTGCCACCAGCAGAGGGAGCCGGACAGCGAACACTGAAGCTTTCTTT. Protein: CATSRGSRTANTEAFF.

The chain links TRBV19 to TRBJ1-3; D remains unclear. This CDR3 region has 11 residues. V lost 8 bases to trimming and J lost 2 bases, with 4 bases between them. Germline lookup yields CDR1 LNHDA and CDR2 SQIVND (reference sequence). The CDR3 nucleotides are TGTGCCAGTGACACTGGAAACACCATATATTTT. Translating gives CASDTGNTIYF.

CDR3 nucleotide sequence: TGTGCCAAAGGACAGGGAGTAGGAGCTTTCTTT. As protein: CAKGQGVGAFF. This chain joins TRBV2 and TRBJ1-1; 8 bases fit TRBD1. The CDR3 loop spans 11 amino acids. V was pared by 10 bases and J by 10 bases, with 8 bases of the junction left unmatched. Germline CDR1 SNHLY, CDR2 FYNNEI.

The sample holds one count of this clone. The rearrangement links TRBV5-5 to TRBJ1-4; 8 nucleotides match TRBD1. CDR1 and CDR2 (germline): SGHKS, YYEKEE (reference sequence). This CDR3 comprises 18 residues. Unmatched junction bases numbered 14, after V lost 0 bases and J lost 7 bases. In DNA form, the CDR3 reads TGTGCCAGCAGCTTGGTACAGGGGGGGAATGTTGGAAGTGAAAAACTGTTTTTT. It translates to CASSLVQGGNVGSEKLFF.

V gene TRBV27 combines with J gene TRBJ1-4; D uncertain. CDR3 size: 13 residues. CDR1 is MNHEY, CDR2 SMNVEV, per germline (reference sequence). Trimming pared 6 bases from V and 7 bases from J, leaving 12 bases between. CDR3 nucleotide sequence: TGTGCCAGCAGCCAACAATCAGGTGAAAAACTGTTTTTT. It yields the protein CASSQQSGEKLFF.